These 25 T cell receptor beta chains share one sample of origin, sequenced in a study of liver allograft versus peripheral blood T cells. About the study: Transplanted livers held T cell receptor repertoires, and these were compared with repertoires in recipients' peripheral blood.

TCRdb called the reads again in MiXCR, with one record for every CDR3 protein. This sample has roughly 9,200 distinct CDR3 sequences, with about 24% found just once. Receptors originate from a human patient who had a liver transplant. Some of these T cells may belong to the graft donor.

This clonotype occurred a few times. The V gene is TRBV6-5, the J gene TRBJ2-3; 7 nucleotides match TRBD1. Trimming took 2 bases from V and 6 from J; bases not matched to a gene: 8. The CDR3 spans 15 residues. Per germline, CDR1 MNHEY and CDR2 SVGAGI. CDR3 DNA sequence: TGTGCCAGCAGTTACGCAGTCCCGGGACAGGATACGCAGTATTTT. As protein: CASSYAVPGQDTQYF.

On this clonotype itself: At one of its ends the junction is not consistent with the germline gene, which may arise from a read error. The chain joins TRBV14 to TRBJ1-1; 9 bases fit TRBD1. This CDR3 comprises 13 residues. Per germline, CDR1 SGHDN and CDR2 FVKESK. CDR3 DNA: TGTGCCAGCAACCAAAACAACAGGGGGCGGGCTTTCTTT. Translation: CASNQNNRGRAFF.

This clonotype qualifies as medium-sized. CDR3 DNA: TGTGCCAGTAGTATATGGGCGGGAGGTCACACAGATACGCAGTATTTT. Protein: CASSIWAGGHTDTQYF. The V call is TRBV19, the J call TRBJ2-3; 8 bases fit TRBD2. CDR3 size: 16 residues. J gave up 2 bases and V 2 bases, and 6 bases lay outside the gene matches. Germline V gene data show CDR1 as LNHDA and CDR2 as SQIVND (reference sequence).

This clonotype is medium-sized. The chain combines TRBV19 with TRBJ1-1; D ambiguous. CDR3 length: 14 residues. Germline V gives CDR1 LNHDA, CDR2 SQIVND (reference sequence). Trimming removed 9 bases from V and 1 base from J, with 15 bases in between. CDR3 in DNA: TGTGCCAGCGGGAAAGGGCACTCGAACACTGAAGCTTTCTTT. Translation gives CASGKGHSNTEAFF.

Relative to its sample, this clonotype is large. V gene TRBV29-1 combines with J gene TRBJ1-4, with 7 positions matching TRBD1. The CDR3 sequence is 14 residues long. The germline CDR1 and CDR2 sequences are SQVTM and ANQGSEA. V trimming: 6 bases; J trimming: 4 bases; junction bases outside the gene matches: 8. The CDR3 DNA sequence: TGCAGCGTAAGAGGACAGGAGAGTAATGAAAAACTGTTTTTT. This codes for CSVRGQESNEKLFF. Supplemented by reference TRBV29-1 and TRBJ1-4, the full variable domain reads SAVISQKPSRDICQRGTSLTIQCQVDSQVTMMFWYRQQPGQSLTLIATANQGSEATYESGFVIDKFPISRPNLTFSTLTVSNMSPEDSSIYLCSVRGQESNEKLFFGSGTQLSVL.

This clonotype was detected only a few times. Here the CDR3 DNA reads TGCGCCAGCAGTGAGACAGGGGGCTATCAGCCCCAGCATTTT. Translated: CASSETGGYQPQHF. This sequence joins TRBV10-2 and TRBJ1-5, with 9 bases lining up with TRBD1. The CDR3 loop spans 14 amino acids. Germline CDR1 reads WSHSY; CDR2 reads SAAADI. J gave up 5 bases and V 2 bases, and 1 base lay outside the gene matches.

The rearrangement joins TRBV6-1 to TRBJ2-7, with TRBD2 as a possible D gene (5 bases). With 6 bases removed from V and 4 bases from J, the gap between germline ends came to 16 bases. Germline V gives CDR1 MNHNS, CDR2 SASEGT. This CDR3 has 14 amino acids. The CDR3 loop is CASRGLISPYEQYF. As DNA, the CDR3 is TGTGCCAGCAGAGGACTGATTTCTCCTTACGAGCAGTACTTC.

This clonotype came up many times. This chain links TRBV6-5 with TRBJ1-1; no firm D call. Per germline, CDR1 MNHEY and CDR2 SVGAGI. The length of the CDR3 is 14 residues. The V gene lost 2 bases and the J gene lost 2 bases, with 9 bases spanning the gap. CDR3 loop: CASSYDFPNTEAFF. CDR3 DNA: TGTGCCAGCAGTTACGACTTCCCTAACACTGAAGCTTTCTTT.

By share of the sample, this clonotype is medium-sized (0.01 to 0.1%). This chain connects TRBV19 to TRBJ1-3; D call uncertain. The CDR3 length is 13 residues. Germline V gene sequence: CDR1 LNHDA, CDR2 SQIVND (reference sequence). V was cut by 9 bases and J by 0 bases, with 9 bases left in between. CDR3 protein: CASYQSSGNTIYF. The DNA of the CDR3 is TGTGCCAGCTATCAGAGCTCTGGAAACACCATATATTTT.

This clonotype was observed at least ten times. The V call is TRBV20-1, the J call TRBJ2-3, with TRBD1 identical over 11 bases. V lost 5 bases, J lost 6 bases, and 10 bases stayed unmatched. Germline lookup yields CDR1 DFQATT and CDR2 SNEGSKA (reference sequence). CDR3 length: 15 residues. The CDR3 here is CSAGAGTGGSDTQYF. DNA of the CDR3: TGCAGTGCTGGCGCCGGGACAGGGGGGAGCGATACGCAGTATTTT.

This clonotype was observed a handful of times. V and J are TRBV10-1 and TRBJ1-5; D is possibly TRBD1 (6 bases). The CDR3 totals 14 residues. Germline CDR1 and CDR2: WNHNN and SYGVQD (reference sequence). V was trimmed by 0 bases and J by 6 bases, leaving 9 bases between them. The CDR3 DNA follows: TGCGCCAGCAGTGAGTCCAGGGGAGGTCAGCCCCAGCATTTT. This encodes CASSESRGGQPQHF.

This clonotype ranks as medium-sized (0.01 to 0.1%). V is TRBV24-1 and J is TRBJ2-2; D not certain. Trimming shortened V by 3 bases and J by 6 bases, and 16 bases separated the two germline ends. Germline V CDR1 and CDR2: KGHDR, SFDVKD. The length of the CDR3 is 16 residues. CDR3 in DNA: TGTGCCACCAGTGATCCCCCATACTCGGGTCCCGGGGAGCTGTTTTTT. This encodes CATSDPPYSGPGELFF.

Turning to this clonotype: This could be a read error, since a much larger clone is one nucleotide away. Without the conserved terminal phenylalanine or tryptophan, this CDR3 likely stems from a read error. The rearrangement links TRBV28 to TRBJ1-2; TRBD1 is a possible D gene (5 bases). This CDR3 is built from 12 residues. Trimming removed 9 bases from V and 8 bases from J, with 16 bases in between. Per the germline V gene, CDR1 is MDHEN and CDR2 is SYDVKM. CDR3 loop: CASLQDLGGYTL. The CDR3 region has the DNA TGTGCCAGTCTACAGGACCTAGGAGGCTACACCTTA.

By share of the sample, this clonotype is medium-sized (0.01 to 0.1%). The chain uses TRBV27 and TRBJ2-1, with 12 bases matching TRBD2. CDR1 is MNHEY, CDR2 SMNVEV, per germline (reference sequence). The J segment lost 5 bases and the V segment lost 2 bases, leaving 7 bases of the junction unmatched. CDR3 length equals 17 residues. The CDR3 sequence is CASSLLAGGLLDNEQFF. CDR3 DNA sequence: TGTGCCAGCAGTTTACTAGCGGGAGGGCTCCTAGACAATGAGCAGTTCTTC.

By share, this clonotype counts as medium-sized. This chain joins TRBV29-1 and TRBJ2-3; TRBD2 is a possible D gene (6 bases). Trimming left V 6 bases short and J 5 bases short, with 15 bases between. CDR3 length equals 13 residues. Germline-derived CDR1 and CDR2 are SQVTM and ANQGSEA. The CDR3 DNA reads TGCAGCGTCCTTGGAGGGGCTATAGATACGCAGTATTTT. Its protein product is CSVLGGAIDTQYF.

The rearrangement uses TRBV12-3 or TRBV12-4 and TRBJ2-2, with 9 bases aligning to TRBD2. The CDR3 is 16 amino acids. V gave up 1 base and J gave up 4 bases; unmatched junction bases: 4. The CDR3, as DNA: TGTGCCAGCAGTTTAGGGCTAGCGGGAATCACCGGGGAGCTGTTTTTT. Residues: CASSLGLAGITGELFF.

The chain combines TRBV7-2 with TRBJ1-1, with D perhaps TRBD1 (5 bases). V lost 1 base, J lost 12 bases, and 15 bases lay in between. Looked up from germline, CDR1 is SGHTA and CDR2 is FQGNSA. The CDR3 is 13 residues long. The DNA for the CDR3 is TGTGCCAGCAGCTTAGTCACCCCGGGGCTGACTTTCTTT. Its protein is CASSLVTPGLTFF.

This clonotype was observed a few times. The gene calls are TRBV29-1 and TRBJ1-5; maybe TRBD1 (6 bases). The length of the CDR3 is 14 residues. Looked up from germline, CDR1 is SQVTM and CDR2 is ANQGSEA. Trimming removed 6 bases from V and 7 bases from J, with 19 bases in between. The CDR3 sequence: CSVAEGGEGQPQHF. As DNA, the CDR3 is TGCAGCGTGGCAGAGGGGGGGGAGGGACAGCCCCAGCATTTT.

This clonotype was recorded a few times. The chain has TRBV5-5 and TRBJ2-3; 7 bases line up with TRBD2. This CDR3 comprises 16 residues. J gave up 1 base and V 2 bases, and 7 bases lay outside the gene matches. CDR1 is SGHKS, CDR2 YYEKEE, per germline (reference sequence). In nucleotides, the CDR3 is TGTGCCAGCAGCTTCTCCCCCCTAGCGGGCACAGATACGCAGTATTTT. It yields the protein CASSFSPLAGTDTQYF.

This clonotype is medium-sized (0.01 to 0.1%) in the sample. The chain is built from TRBV15 and TRBJ1-5; the D is unclear. The germline V gene has CDR1 LNHNV and CDR2 YYDKDF (reference sequence). CDR3 length: 13 residues. With 0 bases removed from V and 6 bases from J, the gap between germline ends came to 6 bases. The CDR3 loop reads CATSREGFQPQHF. The CDR3 DNA reads TGTGCCACCAGCAGAGAAGGGTTTCAGCCCCAGCATTTT.

The chain couples TRBV7-9 to TRBJ1-2; 7 positions agree with TRBD1. J was trimmed by 8 bases and V by 1 base; bases with no gene match: 7. Germline-derived CDR1 and CDR2 are SEHNR and FQNEAQ (reference sequence). The CDR3 is 14 residues long. The CDR3 spells CASSLGVGGAGYTF. The DNA for the CDR3 is TGTGCCAGCAGCTTAGGAGTAGGGGGCGCCGGCTACACCTTC. Full variable domain (missing parts from reference TRBV7-9 and TRBJ1-2): DTGVSQNPRHKITKRGQNVTFRCDPISEHNRLYWYRQTLGQGPEFLTYFQNEAQLEKSRLLSDRFSAERPKGSFSTLEIQRTEQGDSAMYLCASSLGVGGAGYTFGSGTRLTVV.

By share, this clonotype counts as medium-sized. The rearrangement joins TRBV19 to TRBJ1-1; D unresolved. The length of the CDR3 is 12 residues. Germline-derived CDR1 and CDR2 are LNHDA and SQIVND (reference sequence). Between the trimmed V and J ends, which lost 3 bases and 3 bases, there was a span of 5 bases. CDR3: CASSMADTEAFF. In DNA, the CDR3 is TGTGCCAGTAGTATGGCGGACACTGAAGCTTTCTTT.

The rearrangement links TRBV9 to TRBJ1-5, with TRBD1 as a possible D gene (6 bases). Per germline, CDR1 SGDLS and CDR2 YYNGEE. Trimming pared 4 bases from V and 0 bases from J, leaving 11 bases between. The CDR3 contains 15 residues. CDR3 sequence (DNA): TGTGCCAGCAGCCTAACGGACAGTAGCAATCAGCCCCAGCATTTT. Translating gives CASSLTDSSNQPQHF.

The CDR3 sequence: CASSDGRTGLNEAFF. The CDR3 coding sequence is TGTGCCAGCAGTGACGGCCGGACAGGGTTAAACGAAGCTTTCTTT. The rearrangement joins TRBV6-1 to TRBJ1-1, with 8 nucleotides matching TRBD1. The CDR3 has 15 amino acids. V lost 3 bases, J lost 8 bases, and 11 bases stayed unmatched. CDR1 is MNHNS, CDR2 SASEGT, per germline.

A few counts support this clonotype. The genes are TRBV7-2 and TRBJ2-1; D not resolved. The V end was cut by 8 bases, the J end by 0 bases, with 11 bases between. Per germline, CDR1 SGHTA and CDR2 FQGNSA. This CDR3 region has 14 residues. The CDR3 region is CASAPGGSYNEQFF. The CDR3 nucleotides are TGTGCCAGCGCCCCAGGTGGCTCCTACAATGAGCAGTTCTTC.